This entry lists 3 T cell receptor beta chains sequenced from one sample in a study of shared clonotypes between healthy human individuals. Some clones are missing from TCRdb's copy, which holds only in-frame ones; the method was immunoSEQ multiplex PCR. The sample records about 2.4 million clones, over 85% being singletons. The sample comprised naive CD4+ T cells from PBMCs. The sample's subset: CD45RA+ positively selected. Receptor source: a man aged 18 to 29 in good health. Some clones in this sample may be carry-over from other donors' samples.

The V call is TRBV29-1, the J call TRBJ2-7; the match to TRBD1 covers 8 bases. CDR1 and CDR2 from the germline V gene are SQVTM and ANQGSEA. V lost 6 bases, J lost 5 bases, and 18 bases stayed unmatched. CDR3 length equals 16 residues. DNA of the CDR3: TGCAGCGTACGAACCCTCCGCAGGGGGCAAGGAGACGAGCAGTACTTC. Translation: CSVRTLRRGQGDEQYF.

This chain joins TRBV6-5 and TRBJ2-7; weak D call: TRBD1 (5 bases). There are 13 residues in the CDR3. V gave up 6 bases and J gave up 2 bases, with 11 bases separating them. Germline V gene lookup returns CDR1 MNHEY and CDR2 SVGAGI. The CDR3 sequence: CASSPGHTYEQYF. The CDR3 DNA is TGTGCCAGCAGCCCTGGACATACCTACGAGCAGTACTTC.

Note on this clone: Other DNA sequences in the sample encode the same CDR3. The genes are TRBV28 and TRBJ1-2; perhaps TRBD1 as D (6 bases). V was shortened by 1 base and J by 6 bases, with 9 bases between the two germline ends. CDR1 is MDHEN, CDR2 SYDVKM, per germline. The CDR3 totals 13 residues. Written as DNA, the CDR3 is TGTGCCAGCAGTTTATCGGGGGGCGATGGCTACACCTTC. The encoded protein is CASSLSGGDGYTF.